This record looks at one T cell receptor (beta chain) sequence and its context. This entry is derived from a study of response to subunit inactivated influenza vaccine. TCRdb used MiXCR to reprocess the RT-PCR reads, holding one entry per CDR3 protein. This sample has 500,000 to 600,000 distinct CDR3 sequences, with 14% found just once. This CDR3 is 14 amino acids long. Germline-derived CDR1 and CDR2 are SGHTA and FQGNSA. Trimming removed 5 bases from V and 5 bases from J, with 12 bases in between. The genes are TRBV7-2 and TRBJ2-2; D is possibly TRBD2 (6 bases). The sequenced sample was PBMCs from blood, obtained approximately 13 days after vaccination. This sequence originates from a man in his fifties or sixties who received an inactivated influenza vaccine. CDR3 coding DNA: TGTGCCAGCAGCCCGGGACTTCAGACCGGGGAGCTGTTTTTT. The encoded protein is CASSPGLQTGELFF.